One and the same sample provided the 23 T cell receptor beta chains below, sequenced in a study of blood T cell repertoires in COVID-19. Method: immunoSEQ multiplex PCR; TCRdb's copy keeps in-frame clones and lacks some. The sample contains approximately 190,000 clones, less than 90% of which appear only once. The sequenced sample consisted of peripheral blood. All receptors come from a human donor in a cohort sampled during active COVID-19.

The CDR3, as DNA: TGTGCCATCACCGAGACAGTCTTCACTGAAGCTTTCTTT. Its protein is CAITETVFTEAFF. The V and J genes are TRBV10-3 and TRBJ1-1, with D possibly matching TRBD1 (5 bases). The CDR3 extends over 13 amino acids. Germline V gives CDR1 ENHRY, CDR2 SYGVKD. V lost 7 bases, J lost 4 bases, and 13 bases lay in between.

This sequence joins TRBV6-5 and TRBJ1-1; no clear D. The CDR3 totals 14 residues. The germline V gene has CDR1 MNHEY and CDR2 SVGAGI. V was cut by 5 bases and J by 4 bases, with 14 bases left in between. The CDR3 loop is CASSPLNDGTEAFF. CDR3 nucleotide sequence: TGTGCCAGCAGTCCACTGAACGATGGCACTGAAGCTTTCTTT.

This rearrangement joins TRBV5-1 to TRBJ2-1; D perhaps matches TRBD2 (5 bases). The CDR3 is 17 amino acids. CDR1 is SGHRS, CDR2 YFSETQ, per germline. V lost 1 base and J lost 0, with 14 bases in between. The CDR3 protein is CASSLNLLASSYNEQFF. The CDR3 DNA is TGCGCCAGCAGCTTGAATCTCCTAGCAAGCTCCTACAATGAGCAGTTCTTC. The full variable domain, with the rest looked up from reference TRBV5-1 and TRBJ2-1, is KAGVTQTPRYLIKTRGQQVTLSCSPISGHRSVSWYQQTPGQGLQFLFEYFSETQRNKGNFPGRFSGRQFSNSRSEMNVSTLELGDSALYLCASSLNLLASSYNEQFFGPGTRLTVL.

The chain carries TRBV18 and TRBJ2-7, with TRBD1 identical over 9 bases. CDR3 length equals 16 residues. In germline, CDR1 is KGHSH, CDR2 LQKENI. The trim removed 3 bases at V and 5 bases at J, leaving 11 bases unmatched. CDR3 amino acids: CASSPDRTGEGNEQYV. DNA of the CDR3: TGTGCCAGCTCACCCGACCGGACAGGGGAGGGCAACGAGCAGTACGTC.

The chain has TRBV5-1 and TRBJ1-2, with TRBD1 as a possible D gene (6 bases). The length of the CDR3 is 13 residues. Germline CDR1 and CDR2: SGHRS and YFSETQ. Trimming removed 5 bases at V and 7 bases at J, with 15 bases between. This chain's CDR3 is CASSQVRGPGYTF. CDR3 sequence (DNA): TGCGCCAGCAGTCAGGTCAGGGGCCCTGGCTACACCTTC.

This clone was seen a single time. The chain joins TRBV2 to TRBJ2-7, with D hard to call. V lost 11 bases, J lost 6 bases, and 20 bases lay in between. Germline CDR1 SNHLY, CDR2 FYNNEI. This CDR3 comprises 13 residues. The CDR3 region has the DNA TGTGCCTGTCTTCGAGGTAGTGAAAGCGAGCAGTACGTC. Translated, it gives CACLRGSESEQYV.

The J gene is TRBJ2-2, the V gene TRBV5-1; D uncertain. V was cut by 2 bases and J by 5 bases, with 7 bases left in between. The CDR3 totals 13 residues. Germline V gives CDR1 SGHRS, CDR2 YFSETQ. The CDR3 nucleotides read TGCGCCAGCAGCTTAATTTCAACCGGGGAGCTGTTTTTT. It encodes CASSLISTGELFF.

V is TRBV30 and J is TRBJ1-5; 7 bases fit TRBD1. CDR1 is GTSNPN and CDR2 is SVGIG in the germline V gene (reference sequence). This CDR3 has 16 residues. After removal of 5 bases from V and 3 bases from J, the junction contained 13 bases not matched to a gene. CDR3 sequence reads: CAWSQPGTAFNQPQHF. In nucleotides, the CDR3 is TGTGCCTGGTCCCAACCGGGGACAGCGTTCAATCAGCCCCAGCATTTT.

This chain joins TRBV7-6 and TRBJ2-1; 9 nucleotides align to TRBD2. This CDR3 contains 14 residues. Germline assignment: CDR1 SGHVS and CDR2 FNYEAQ. The ends lost 4 bases at V and 12 bases at J; junction bases unmatched: 10. CDR3 sequence: CASSSPSGNVGQFF. The CDR3 DNA is TGTGCCAGCAGCTCTCCTAGCGGGAATGTAGGGCAGTTCTTC.

The genes are TRBV19 and TRBJ2-2; D remains ambiguous. The CDR3 runs to 11 residues. Germline CDR1 and CDR2: LNHDA and SQIVND (reference sequence). Trimming stripped 8 bases from V and 3 bases from J, with 4 bases between. The DNA of the CDR3 is TGTGCCAGTCGGGACACCGGGGAGCTGTTTTTT. It yields the protein CASRDTGELFF. Supplemented by reference TRBV19 and TRBJ2-2, the full variable domain reads DGGITQSPKYLFRKEGQNVTLSCEQNLNHDAMYWYRQDPGQGLRLIYYSQIVNDFQKGDIAEGYSVSREKKESFPLTVTSAQKNPTAFYLCASRDTGELFFGEGSRLTVL.

The V gene is TRBV9, the J gene TRBJ2-1, with 10 bases identical to TRBD1. The CDR3 covers 14 residues. J lost 9 bases, V lost 0 bases, and 3 bases had no gene match. Germline-derived CDR1 and CDR2 are SGDLS and YYNGEE. Written as DNA, the CDR3 is TGTGCCAGCAGCGTAGGCGGACAGGGGGTTGAGCAGTTCTTC. It is translated as CASSVGGQGVEQFF.

The chain couples TRBV10-3 to TRBJ1-2; 11 bases fit TRBD1. This CDR3 contains 14 residues. With 6 bases clipped from V and 4 bases from J, the junction kept 4 bases outside the gene matches. CDR1 is ENHRY, CDR2 SYGVKD, per germline. CDR3 in amino acids: CAISGTGGIYGYTF. In DNA form, the CDR3 reads TGTGCCATCAGCGGGACAGGGGGGATCTATGGCTACACCTTC.

This chain uses TRBV5-1 with TRBJ2-2; 10 bases line up with TRBD2. Losses at the gene ends were 4 bases for V and 7 bases for J; bases not matched to a gene: 7. The CDR3 consists of 15 residues. Germline CDR1 SGHRS, CDR2 YFSETQ. The CDR3 DNA follows: TGCGCCAGCAGCCGTCGGACTAGCGGCAACGGGGAGCTGTTTTTT. It is translated as CASSRRTSGNGELFF.

This chain joins TRBV6-5 and TRBJ1-6; D might be TRBD1 (6 bases). In germline, CDR1 is MNHEY, CDR2 SVGAGI. The length of the CDR3 is 15 residues. V lost 6 bases, J lost 6 bases, and 15 bases lay in between. The DNA of the CDR3 is TGTGCCAGCAGACCCGAAAAGGGGGTTAATTCACCCCTCCACTTT. This codes for CASRPEKGVNSPLHF.

The chain combines TRBV3-1 (or the pseudogene TRBV3-2) with TRBJ1-2, with 10 bases fitting TRBD1. Germline V gives CDR1 LGHDT, CDR2 YNNKEL (reference sequence). V shed 8 bases and J 7 bases; nucleotides not matched to a gene: 13. This CDR3 is 15 amino acids long. The CDR3 is CASEPGQGFVGGYTF. CDR3 nucleotide sequence: TGTGCCAGCGAACCGGGACAGGGGTTCGTGGGTGGCTACACCTTC.

The V call is TRBV7-9, the J call TRBJ2-5; TRBD1 might be the D (5 bases). The CDR3 totals 13 residues. V lost 7 bases, J lost 10 bases, and 19 bases lay in between. In germline, CDR1 is SEHNR, CDR2 FQNEAQ (reference sequence). CDR3 sequence (DNA): TGTGCCAGCAACCCCTCAGGGATAGGCGACCAGTACTTC. Its protein is CASNPSGIGDQYF.

V is TRBV18 and J is TRBJ1-2; D gene uncertain. V was shortened by 1 base and J by 2 bases, with 5 bases between the two germline ends. Per the germline V gene, CDR1 is KGHSH and CDR2 is LQKENI. The CDR3 loop spans 13 amino acids. The CDR3 DNA is TGTGCCAGCTCACCACTGAGCAACTATGGCTACACCTTC. It codes for CASSPLSNYGYTF.

The chain links TRBV9 to TRBJ2-4; 13 bases align to TRBD2. The CDR3 length is 19 residues. Germline trimming cut 2 bases from V and 8 bases from J; bases unmatched to any gene: 16. Germline V gene sequence: CDR1 SGDLS, CDR2 YYNGEE. The CDR3: CASSVKGTSGNSGEDIQYF. Written as DNA, the CDR3 is TGTGCCAGCAGCGTTAAAGGGACTAGCGGGAATTCGGGAGAGGACATTCAGTACTTC.

This chain connects TRBV7-3 to TRBJ1-3; D gene ambiguous. The CDR3 loop spans 13 amino acids. The germline V gene has CDR1 SGHTA and CDR2 FQGTGA. Trimming took 5 bases from V and 4 from J, leaving 9 bases between them. The CDR3 reads CASSLKPGNTIYF. In DNA, the CDR3 is TGTGCCAGCAGCCTAAAGCCCGGAAACACCATATATTTT.

V gene TRBV7-2 combines with J gene TRBJ2-3, with a possible D match to TRBD1 (6 bases). Germline V gene data show CDR1 as SGHTA and CDR2 as FQGNSA. V lost 2 bases to trimming and J lost 3 bases, with 12 bases between them. The CDR3 runs to 15 residues. The CDR3 reads CASSLSPGETDTQYF. In nucleotides, the CDR3 is TGTGCCAGCAGCTTATCCCCAGGGGAAACAGATACGCAGTATTTT.

The chain links TRBV7-9 to TRBJ2-1, with D perhaps matching TRBD1 (6 bases). The CDR3 covers 15 residues. From germline, CDR1 is SEHNR and CDR2 FQNEAQ (reference sequence). With 5 bases removed from V and 3 bases from J, the gap between germline ends came to 14 bases. The CDR3 loop reads CASSVGNRVYNEQFF. In DNA, the CDR3 is TGTGCCAGCAGCGTGGGGAACAGGGTCTACAATGAGCAGTTCTTC.

There are a few counts of this clone. The gene calls are TRBV3-1 (or the pseudogene TRBV3-2) and TRBJ2-1, with TRBD2 matching over 8 bases. Trimming cost V 1 base and J 7 bases; bases outside gene matches: 6. The CDR3 spans 15 residues. Germline V gene sequence: CDR1 LGHDT, CDR2 YNNKEL (reference sequence). The CDR3 region has the DNA TGTGCCAGCAGCCAAGTGCTAGCGGGTAATAATGAGCAGTTCTTC. Translation: CASSQVLAGNNEQFF.

The chain joins TRBV18 to TRBJ1-5; 7 bases agree with TRBD1. CDR1 is KGHSH and CDR2 is LQKENI in the germline V gene. CDR3 length equals 14 residues. Trimming at V came to 2 bases and at J to 5 bases, leaving 3 bases not matched to a gene. The CDR3 nucleotides read TGTGCCAGCTCACCAGCAGGGGGTGATCAGCCCCAGCATTTT. Encoded protein: CASSPAGGDQPQHF.